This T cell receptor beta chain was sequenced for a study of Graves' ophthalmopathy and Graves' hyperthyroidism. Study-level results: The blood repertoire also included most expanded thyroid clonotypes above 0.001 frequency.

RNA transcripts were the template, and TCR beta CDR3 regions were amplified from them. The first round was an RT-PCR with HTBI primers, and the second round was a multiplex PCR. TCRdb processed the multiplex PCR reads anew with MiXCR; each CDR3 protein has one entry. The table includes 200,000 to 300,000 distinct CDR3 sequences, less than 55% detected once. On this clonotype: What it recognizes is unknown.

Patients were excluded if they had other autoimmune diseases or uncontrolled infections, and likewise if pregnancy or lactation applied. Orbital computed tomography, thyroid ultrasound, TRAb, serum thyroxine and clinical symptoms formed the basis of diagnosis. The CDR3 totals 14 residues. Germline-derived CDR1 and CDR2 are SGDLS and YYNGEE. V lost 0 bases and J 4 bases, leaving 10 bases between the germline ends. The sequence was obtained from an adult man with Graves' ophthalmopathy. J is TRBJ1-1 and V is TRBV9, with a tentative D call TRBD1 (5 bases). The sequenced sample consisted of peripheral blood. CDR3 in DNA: TGTGCCAGCAGCGTAGCTCGGGGGGGCACTGAAGCTTTCTTT. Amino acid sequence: CASSVARGGTEAFF.